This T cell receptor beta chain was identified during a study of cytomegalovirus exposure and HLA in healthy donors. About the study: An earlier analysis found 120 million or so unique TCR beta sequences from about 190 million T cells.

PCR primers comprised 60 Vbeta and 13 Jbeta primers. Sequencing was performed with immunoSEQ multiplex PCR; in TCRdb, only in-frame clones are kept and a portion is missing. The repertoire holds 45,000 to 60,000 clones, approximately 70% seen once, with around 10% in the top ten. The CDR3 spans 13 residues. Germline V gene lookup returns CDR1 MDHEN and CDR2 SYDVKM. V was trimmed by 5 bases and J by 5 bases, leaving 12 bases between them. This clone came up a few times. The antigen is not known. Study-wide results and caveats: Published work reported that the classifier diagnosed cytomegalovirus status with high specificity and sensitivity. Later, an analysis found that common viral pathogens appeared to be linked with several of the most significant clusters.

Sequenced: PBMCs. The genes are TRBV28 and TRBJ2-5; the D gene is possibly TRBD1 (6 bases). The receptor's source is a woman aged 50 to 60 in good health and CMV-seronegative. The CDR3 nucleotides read TGTGCCAGCAGTCGACAGGAAGGGGAGACCCAGTACTTC. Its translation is CASSRQEGETQYF.